The 24 T cell receptor beta chains presented below share a single source sample, sequenced in a study of blood T cells in healthy people across ages. A J-beta primer mix and a sample-barcoded 5' primer were used in a second PCR of roughly 6 to 11 cycles. TCRdb re-analysed the 5' RACE reads in MiXCR, keeping a single row per CDR3 protein. Seen here are approximately 800,000 distinct CDR3 sequences, more than 50% observed once, and the top ten hold approximately 24%. The sequencing sample was made of blood. The receptor source for this set is a man aged 35 to 55 in good health.

This clonotype has more than one count but fewer than ten. This rearrangement joins TRBV5-1 to TRBJ2-5; TRBD2 agrees at 13 bases. Germline CDR1 reads SGHRS; CDR2 reads YFSETQ. With 3 bases clipped from V and 0 bases from J, the junction kept 2 bases outside the gene matches. This CDR3 contains 16 residues. The CDR3 nucleotides read TGCGCCAGCAGCTCCGGGACTAGCGGGAACCAAGAGACCCAGTACTTC. Its translation is CASSSGTSGNQETQYF.

The chain couples TRBV12-5 to TRBJ2-6; 12 bases map to TRBD1. The V gene's germline CDR1 is LGHNT and CDR2 FRNRAP. The J segment lost 1 base and the V segment lost 1 base, leaving 5 bases of the junction unmatched. This CDR3 is built from 19 residues. The CDR3 sequence: CASGLEPGQGASGANVLTF. CDR3 bases: TGTGCTAGTGGTTTGGAACCGGGACAGGGGGCTTCTGGGGCCAACGTCCTGACTTTC. Using reference TRBV12-5 and TRBJ2-6 for the parts outside the CDR3, the full variable domain is DARVTQTPRHKVTEMGQEVTMRCQPILGHNTVFWYRQTMMQGLELLAYFRNRAPLDDSGMPKDRFSAEMPDATLATLKIQPSEPRDSAVYFCASGLEPGQGASGANVLTFGAGSRLTVL.

Details on this clonotype: The junction differs from germline at one of its ends, possibly a read error. The chain employs TRBV9 and TRBJ2-7; TRBD2 matches 11 bases. CDR1 and CDR2 from the germline V gene are SGDLS and YYNGEE. CDR3 length: 15 residues. The CDR3 coding sequence is TGTGCCGGCAGCACCGGGACTAGCGGAGTCTACGAGCAGTACTTC. Amino acids: CAGSTGTSGVYEQYF.

With regard to this clonotype: This may stem from a read error, because a much larger clone lies one nucleotide away. The chain carries TRBV24-1 and TRBJ2-7, with TRBD2 matching over 7 bases. The J call may be mistaken, given a closer DNA end match to TRBJ2-4. The germline CDR1 and CDR2 sequences are KGHDR and SFDVKD. The CDR3 runs 13 residues. In DNA, the CDR3 is TGTGCCACCAGTGGAGTGGGGGGGGACATTCAGTACTTC. It is translated as CATSGVGGDIQYF.

The chain uses TRBV28 and TRBJ2-3, with unresolved D. The CDR3 loop spans 14 amino acids. Germline CDR1 and CDR2: MDHEN and SYDVKM. V shed 3 bases and J shed 0 bases, with 7 bases lying between them. DNA for the CDR3: TGTGCCAGCAGTTTGCGGCCTAGCACAGATACGCAGTATTTT. Its protein product is CASSLRPSTDTQYF. The complete variable domain, with remaining parts taken from reference TRBV28 and TRBJ2-3, reads DVKVTQSSRYLVKRTGEKVFLECVQDMDHENMFWYRQDPGLGLRLIYFSYDVKMKEKGDIPEGYSVSREKKERFSLILESASTNQTSMYLCASSLRPSTDTQYFGPGTRLTVL.

The chain is built from TRBV7-2 and TRBJ2-7, with 9 bases identical to TRBD2. The V gene end was trimmed by 8 bases and the J gene end by 5 bases; junction bases not matched to a gene: 19. Germline V lookup: CDR1 SGHTA, CDR2 FQGNSA. This CDR3 is built from 17 residues. This chain's CDR3 is CASPAESSGTSMHEQYF. The CDR3 nucleotides are TGTGCCAGCCCAGCGGAGTCTAGCGGGACTAGTATGCACGAGCAGTACTTC.

There are a few counts of this clonotype. This chain uses TRBV5-1 with TRBJ2-1, with TRBD1 as a possible D gene (6 bases). Germline CDR1 is SGHRS and CDR2 is YFSETQ. V was clipped by 0 bases and J by 6 bases, with 13 bases between them. This CDR3 is built from 15 residues. CDR3 loop: CASSLGVGTRNEQFF. Here the CDR3 DNA reads TGCGCCAGCAGCTTGGGGGTTGGGACACGCAATGAGCAGTTCTTC.

This chain links TRBV28 with TRBJ2-7, with TRBD1 matching 7 bases. The CDR3 sequence is 18 residues long. CDR1 is MDHEN, CDR2 SYDVKM, per germline. V gave up 2 bases and J gave up 5 bases; unmatched junction bases: 18. The CDR3 is CASSLTPSGQAEIHEQYF. For the CDR3, the DNA is TGTGCCAGCAGTTTAACCCCCTCAGGACAGGCCGAAATCCACGAGCAGTACTTC.

A single count supports this clonotype. As DNA, the CDR3 is TGTGCCAGCAGTTCCTCAGCGGAGACCCAGTACTTC. Translating it yields CASSSSAETQYF. The chain couples TRBV12-3 or TRBV12-4 to TRBJ2-7; D unresolved. The J call may be mistaken, given a closer DNA end match to TRBJ2-5. This CDR3 contains 12 residues.

The chain combines TRBV2 with TRBJ1-4; D gene unclear. The germline gives CDR1 SNHLY, CDR2 FYNNEI. Trimming stripped 4 bases from V and 8 bases from J, with 17 bases between. This CDR3 is 15 amino acids long. CDR3 coding DNA: TGTGCCAGCAGTGGGAGGAGGATTCGGGGAGAAAAACTGTTTTTT. This encodes CASSGRRIRGEKLFF.

The J gene is TRBJ2-3, the V gene TRBV30, with no clear D. V was clipped by 2 bases and J by 7 bases, with 7 bases between them. The germline CDR1 and CDR2 sequences are GTSNPN and SVGIG (reference sequence). This CDR3 is 11 amino acids long. CDR3 region: CAWSSSYTQYF. DNA of the CDR3: TGTGCCTGGAGTTCGTCGTATACGCAGTATTTT.

The sample holds a few counts of this clonotype. The chain is built from TRBV28 and TRBJ1-2; D gene unclear. The V gene's germline CDR1 is MDHEN and CDR2 SYDVKM. The CDR3 is made up of 17 amino acids. V lost 4 bases and J lost 1, with 19 bases in between. The CDR3 reads CASSWNAASINNYGYTF. In DNA form, the CDR3 reads TGTGCCAGCAGTTGGAACGCGGCTAGTATTAATAACTATGGCTACACCTTC.

This clonotype turned up a few times. The V and J genes are TRBV6-2 or TRBV6-3 and TRBJ2-3; D call uncertain. Germline V gene lookup returns CDR1 MNHEY and CDR2 SVGEGT. The CDR3 loop spans 11 amino acids. With 6 bases removed from V and 2 bases from J, the gap between germline ends came to 3 bases. CDR3 loop: CASRTTDTQYF. In DNA form, the CDR3 reads TGTGCCAGCAGGACCACAGATACGCAGTATTTT.

The chain is built from TRBV6-5 and TRBJ2-3; tentatively, D is TRBD1 or TRBD2 (5 bases each). Trimming took 1 base from V and 0 from J, leaving 17 bases between them. Germline CDR1 and CDR2: MNHEY and SVGAGI. CDR3 length: 18 residues. This CDR3 reads CASSYFPGPRFSTDTQYF. CDR3 bases: TGTGCCAGCAGTTACTTCCCGGGACCGCGATTTAGCACAGATACGCAGTATTTT.

The genes are TRBV12-3 or TRBV12-4 and TRBJ2-1, with 8 bases aligning to TRBD2. Trimming at V came to 5 bases and at J to 5 bases, leaving 8 bases not matched to a gene. The CDR3 contains 15 residues. The DNA of the CDR3 is TGTGCCAGCAGTCCGGCGGGAGGTGGGGACAATGAGCAGTTCTTC. Translating it yields CASSPAGGGDNEQFF.

This clonotype was found a few times. This chain joins TRBV9 and TRBJ2-7; 9 nucleotides align to TRBD1. Germline V CDR1 and CDR2: SGDLS, YYNGEE. The CDR3 has 16 residues. With 0 bases clipped from V and 6 bases from J, the junction kept 10 bases outside the gene matches. The CDR3 region is CASSVGNRDRVAEQYF. The DNA of the CDR3 is TGTGCCAGCAGCGTAGGGAACCGGGACAGGGTAGCCGAGCAGTACTTC.

The chain employs TRBV24-1 and TRBJ2-3; 12 nucleotides align to TRBD2. The CDR3 runs to 18 residues. CDR1 is KGHDR, CDR2 SFDVKD, per germline. The J segment lost 3 bases and the V segment lost 3 bases, leaving 9 bases of the junction unmatched. This CDR3 reads CATSDPPKLAGGTDTQYF. For the CDR3, the DNA is TGTGCCACCAGTGATCCTCCCAAACTAGCGGGAGGTACAGATACGCAGTATTTT.

In this sample, this clonotype turned up a few times. This sequence joins TRBV20-1 and TRBJ2-1; no firm D call. Germline CDR1 is DFQATT and CDR2 is SNEGSKA (reference sequence). V was cut by 1 base and J by 10 bases, with 8 bases left in between. The CDR3 has 11 residues. The CDR3 spells CSARGRWEQFF. The CDR3 coding sequence is TGCAGTGCTAGAGGGCGGTGGGAGCAGTTCTTC.

This clonotype was found a few times. The chain combines TRBV6-5 with TRBJ2-5; D ambiguous. Trimming cost V 6 bases and J 5 bases, with 13 bases left between them. From germline, CDR1 is MNHEY and CDR2 SVGAGI. CDR3 length: 13 amino acids. The CDR3 here is CASREVGSETQYF. CDR3 DNA sequence: TGTGCCAGCAGGGAAGTTGGGTCTGAGACCCAGTACTTC.

The chain uses TRBV7-9 and TRBJ2-4; D is perhaps TRBD2 (6 bases). The DNA end favors TRBJ2-7, so the J call may be wrong. The CDR3 is 15 amino acids. CDR1 and CDR2 (germline): SEHNR, FQNEAQ (reference sequence). The CDR3 reads CASSRRGEAEGEQYF. Here the CDR3 DNA reads TGTGCCAGCAGCAGGAGAGGGGAGGCAGAAGGCGAGCAGTACTTC.

The chain carries TRBV20-1 and TRBJ2-3; possible D gene TRBD2, 6 bases. This CDR3 is built from 13 residues. V was cut by 3 bases and J by 6 bases, with 13 bases left in between. Germline lookup yields CDR1 DFQATT and CDR2 SNEGSKA (reference sequence). The CDR3 loop is CSARDGGLDTQYF. The CDR3 bases are TGCAGTGCTAGGGACGGGGGACTGGATACGCAGTATTTT.

The chain combines TRBV28 with TRBJ2-3, with D possibly being TRBD2 (5 bases). This CDR3 contains 12 residues. Germline V gene lookup returns CDR1 MDHEN and CDR2 SYDVKM. V dropped 5 bases and J dropped 5 bases, with 8 bases sitting between them. The CDR3: CASSTEGDTQYF. CDR3 sequence (DNA): TGTGCCAGCAGTACCGAGGGAGATACGCAGTATTTT.

The rearrangement links TRBV7-3 to TRBJ2-1; no clear D gene. Trimming took off 7 bases at V and 0 bases at J, with 13 bases between the two ends. The CDR3 contains 15 residues. CDR1 and CDR2 (germline): SGHTA, FQGTGA. CDR3 in amino acids: CASTKDPSSYNEQFF. The DNA of the CDR3 is TGTGCCAGCACCAAGGATCCAAGCTCCTACAATGAGCAGTTCTTC. The full variable domain, completed using reference TRBV7-3 and TRBJ2-1, is GAGVSQTPSNKVTEKGKYVELRCDPISGHTALYWYRQSLGQGPEFLIYFQGTGAADDSGLPNDRFFAVRPEGSVSTLKIQRTERGDSAVYLCASTKDPSSYNEQFFGPGTRLTVL.

This clonotype has a handful of counts. The chain carries TRBV6-6 and TRBJ2-4, with TRBD2 identical over 10 bases. Looked up from germline, CDR1 is MNHNY and CDR2 is SVGAGI (reference sequence). Trimming removed 2 bases from V and 8 bases from J; junction bases left unmatched: 3. CDR3 length equals 14 residues. The CDR3 sequence is CASSYDLAGDIQYF. CDR3 in DNA: TGTGCCAGCAGTTACGACCTAGCGGGAGACATTCAGTACTTC.